The clone carrying this T cell receptor beta chain showed up just a few times. Antigen unknown. This sample was included in a study of cytomegalovirus exposure and HLA in healthy donors. Study summary: About 80 million unique TCRs from HLA-typed donors were held in an early data release.

Sampled while nominally healthy, donors likely had unrecorded immune exposures. General study points: Most TCR sequences showed up rarely, but some public TCRs showed up in many donors.

The V gene's germline CDR1 is SGHTA and CDR2 FQGNSA. The V end lost 1 base, the J end lost 0 bases, and 6 bases lay between the germline ends. The CDR3 consists of 15 residues. Primers included in the PCR were 60 Vbeta and 13 Jbeta primers. Here immunoSEQ multiplex PCR was the method, and the copy in TCRdb shows in-frame clones only, minus some. The data hold about 120,000 clones, with 70% to 85% observed a single time. The V and J genes are TRBV7-2 and TRBJ1-4; D unresolved. The source of this sequence is a man in his forties in good health and CMV-seropositive. What was sequenced was PBMCs. CDR3 sequence (DNA): TGTGCCAGCAGCTTAGAGCTAGCAACTAATGAAAAACTGTTTTTT. Translation gives CASSLELATNEKLFF.